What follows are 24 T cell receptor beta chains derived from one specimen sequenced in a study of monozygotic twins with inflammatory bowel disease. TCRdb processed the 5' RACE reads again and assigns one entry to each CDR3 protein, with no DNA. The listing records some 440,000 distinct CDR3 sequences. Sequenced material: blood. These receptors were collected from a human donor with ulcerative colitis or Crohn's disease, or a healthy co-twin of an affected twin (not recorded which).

CDR3 region: CASSSGTTQANEQFF. The J gene is TRBJ2-1, the V gene TRBV6-2 or TRBV6-3; as DNA is missing, the TRBD2 call by TCRdb cannot be tested. Looked up from germline, CDR1 is MNHEY and CDR2 is SVGEGT. The CDR3 runs 15 residues.

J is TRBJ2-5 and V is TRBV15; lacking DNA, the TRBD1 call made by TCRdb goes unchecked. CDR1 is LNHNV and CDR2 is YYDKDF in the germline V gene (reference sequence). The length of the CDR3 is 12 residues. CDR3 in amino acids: CATGGTRETQYF.

This CDR3 is CASSIAGGPTYEQYF. V gene TRBV19 combines with J gene TRBJ2-7; TCRdb gives TRBD2 as the D gene, but with no DNA this cannot be confirmed. Per germline, CDR1 LNHDA and CDR2 SQIVND (reference sequence). The CDR3 contains 15 residues.

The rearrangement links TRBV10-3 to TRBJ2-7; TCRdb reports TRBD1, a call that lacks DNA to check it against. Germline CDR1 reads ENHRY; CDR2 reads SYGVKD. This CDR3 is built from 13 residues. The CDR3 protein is CATQGVESYEQYF.

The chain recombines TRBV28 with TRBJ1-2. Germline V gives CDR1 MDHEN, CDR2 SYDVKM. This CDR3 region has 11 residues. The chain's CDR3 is CASSKTKGYTF.

The CDR3 region is CASPYREAEAFF. The chain carries TRBV5-1 and TRBJ1-1; as DNA is missing, the TRBD1 call by TCRdb cannot be tested. The germline gives CDR1 SGHRS, CDR2 YFSETQ. The CDR3 length is 12 residues.

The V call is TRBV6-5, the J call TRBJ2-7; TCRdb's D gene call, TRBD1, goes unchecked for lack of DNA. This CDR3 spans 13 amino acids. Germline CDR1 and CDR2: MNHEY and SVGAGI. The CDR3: CASRTRGRFEQYF.

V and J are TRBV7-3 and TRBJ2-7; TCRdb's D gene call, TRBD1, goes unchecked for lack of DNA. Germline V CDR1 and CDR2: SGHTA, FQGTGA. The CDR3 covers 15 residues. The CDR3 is CASSFQGANPSEQYF.

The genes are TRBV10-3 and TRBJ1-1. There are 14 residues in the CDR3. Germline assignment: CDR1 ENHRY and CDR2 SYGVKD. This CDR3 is CAISESDTFSEAFF.

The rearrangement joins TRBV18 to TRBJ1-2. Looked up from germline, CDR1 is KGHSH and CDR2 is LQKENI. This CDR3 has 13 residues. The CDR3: CASSPMGSYGYTF.

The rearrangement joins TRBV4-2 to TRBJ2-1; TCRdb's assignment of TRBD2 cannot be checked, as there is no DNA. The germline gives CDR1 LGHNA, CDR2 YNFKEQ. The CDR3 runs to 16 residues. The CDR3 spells CASSQTRSGSYNEQFF.

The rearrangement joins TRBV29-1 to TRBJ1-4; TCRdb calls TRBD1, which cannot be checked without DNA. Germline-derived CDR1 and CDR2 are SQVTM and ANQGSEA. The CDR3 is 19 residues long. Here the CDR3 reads CSVEAPLGGNAATNEKLFF.

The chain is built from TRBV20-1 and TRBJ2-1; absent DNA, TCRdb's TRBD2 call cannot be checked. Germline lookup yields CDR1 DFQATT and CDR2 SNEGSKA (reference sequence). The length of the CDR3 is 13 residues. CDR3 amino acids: CSAVGTSINEQFF.

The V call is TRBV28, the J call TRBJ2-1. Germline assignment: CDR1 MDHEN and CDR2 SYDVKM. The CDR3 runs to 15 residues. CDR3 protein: CASSQTSEPYNEQFF.

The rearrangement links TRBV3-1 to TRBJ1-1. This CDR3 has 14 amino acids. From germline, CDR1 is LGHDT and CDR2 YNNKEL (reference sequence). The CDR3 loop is CASSQSGRNTEAFF. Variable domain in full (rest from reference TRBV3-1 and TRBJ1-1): DTAVSQTPKYLVTQMGNDKSIKCEQNLGHDTMYWYKQDSKKFLKIMFSYNNKELIINETVPNRFSPKSPDKAHLNLHINSLELGDSAVYFCASSQSGRNTEAFFGQGTRLTVV.

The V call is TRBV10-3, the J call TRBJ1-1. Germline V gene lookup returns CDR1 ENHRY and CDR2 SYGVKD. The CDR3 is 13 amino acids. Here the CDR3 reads CAIGETQNTEAFF.

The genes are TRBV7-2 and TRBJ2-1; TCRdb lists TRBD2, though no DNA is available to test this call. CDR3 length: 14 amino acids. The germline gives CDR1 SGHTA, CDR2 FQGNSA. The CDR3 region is CASSFRDYWGEQFF.

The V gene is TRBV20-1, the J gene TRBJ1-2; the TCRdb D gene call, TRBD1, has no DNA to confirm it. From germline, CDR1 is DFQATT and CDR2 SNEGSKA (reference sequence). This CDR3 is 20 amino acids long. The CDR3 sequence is CSARDSFRDRDTTVIYGYTF.

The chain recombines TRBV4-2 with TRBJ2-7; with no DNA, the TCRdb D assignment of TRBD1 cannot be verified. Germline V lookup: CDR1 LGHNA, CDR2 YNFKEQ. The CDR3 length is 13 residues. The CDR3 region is CASSPQGAYEQYF.

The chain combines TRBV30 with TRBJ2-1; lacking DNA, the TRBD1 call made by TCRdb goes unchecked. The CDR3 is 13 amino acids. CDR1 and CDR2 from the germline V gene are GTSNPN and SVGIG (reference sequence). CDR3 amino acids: CAWTSSGAGTQFF.

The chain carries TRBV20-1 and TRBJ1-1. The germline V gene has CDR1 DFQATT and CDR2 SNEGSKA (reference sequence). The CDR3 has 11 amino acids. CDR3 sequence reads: CSARVSSEAFF.

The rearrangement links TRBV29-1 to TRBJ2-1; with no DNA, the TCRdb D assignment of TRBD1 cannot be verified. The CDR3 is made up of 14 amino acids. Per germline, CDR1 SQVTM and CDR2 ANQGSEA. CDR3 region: CSVPGTGGVNEQFF.

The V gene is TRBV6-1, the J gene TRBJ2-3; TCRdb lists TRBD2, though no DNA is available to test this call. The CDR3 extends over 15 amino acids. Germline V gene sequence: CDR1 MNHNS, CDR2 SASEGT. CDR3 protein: CASKGPSGVSDTQYF.

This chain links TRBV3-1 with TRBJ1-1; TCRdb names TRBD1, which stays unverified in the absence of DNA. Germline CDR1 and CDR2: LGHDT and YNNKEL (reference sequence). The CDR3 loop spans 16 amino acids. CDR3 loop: CASSLRGGSSNTEAFF. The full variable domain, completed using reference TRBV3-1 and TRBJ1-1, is DTAVSQTPKYLVTQMGNDKSIKCEQNLGHDTMYWYKQDSKKFLKIMFSYNNKELIINETVPNRFSPKSPDKAHLNLHINSLELGDSAVYFCASSLRGGSSNTEAFFGQGTRLTVV.